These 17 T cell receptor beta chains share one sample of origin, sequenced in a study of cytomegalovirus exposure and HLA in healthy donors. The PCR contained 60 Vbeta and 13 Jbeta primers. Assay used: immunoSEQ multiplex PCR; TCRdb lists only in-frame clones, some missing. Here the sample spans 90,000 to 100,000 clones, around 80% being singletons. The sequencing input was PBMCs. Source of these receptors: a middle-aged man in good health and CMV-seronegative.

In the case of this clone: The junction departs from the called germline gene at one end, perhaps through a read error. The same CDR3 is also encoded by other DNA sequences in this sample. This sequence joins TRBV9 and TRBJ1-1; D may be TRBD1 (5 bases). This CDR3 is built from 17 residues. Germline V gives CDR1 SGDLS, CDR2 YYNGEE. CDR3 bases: TGTGCCAGCAGCGTAGTCGGAAACGGGGGTAGGTATACTGAAGCCTTCTTT. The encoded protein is CASSVVGNGGRYTEAFF.

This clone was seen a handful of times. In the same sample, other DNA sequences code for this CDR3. CDR3 DNA sequence: TGTGCCAGCAGCCCTGGACAGTACCAAGAGACCCAGTACTTC. Amino acid sequence: CASSPGQYQETQYF. This chain joins TRBV7-9 and TRBJ2-5, with D maybe TRBD1 (6 bases). The CDR3 is made up of 14 amino acids. Germline loops: CDR1 SEHNR, CDR2 FQNEAQ (reference sequence). V gave up 5 bases and J gave up 0 bases, with 10 bases separating them.

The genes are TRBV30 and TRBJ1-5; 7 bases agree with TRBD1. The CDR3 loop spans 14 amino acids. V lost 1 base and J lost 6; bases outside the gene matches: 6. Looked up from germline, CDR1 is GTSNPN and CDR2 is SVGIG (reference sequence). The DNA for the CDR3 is TGTGCCTGGAGTGCGCACAGGGGCGGTCAGCCCCAGCATTTT. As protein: CAWSAHRGGQPQHF. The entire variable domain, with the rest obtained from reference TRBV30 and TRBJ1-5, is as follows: SQTIHQWPATLVQPVGSPLSLECTVEGTSNPNLYWYRQAAGRGLQLLFYSVGIGQISSEVPQNLSASRPQDRQFILSSKKLLLSDSGFYLCAWSAHRGGQPQHFGDGTRLSIL.

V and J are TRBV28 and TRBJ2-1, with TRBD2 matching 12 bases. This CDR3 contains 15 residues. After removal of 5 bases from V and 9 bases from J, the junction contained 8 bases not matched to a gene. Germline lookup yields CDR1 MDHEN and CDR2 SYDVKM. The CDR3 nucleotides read TGTGCCAGCAGTCCGCTAGCGGGGGGGCCTTTTGAGCAGTTCTTC. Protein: CASSPLAGGPFEQFF.

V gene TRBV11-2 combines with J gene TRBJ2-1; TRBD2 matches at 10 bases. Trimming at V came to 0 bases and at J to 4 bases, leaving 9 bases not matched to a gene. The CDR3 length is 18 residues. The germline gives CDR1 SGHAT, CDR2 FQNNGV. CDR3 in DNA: TGTGCCAGCAGCTTAGATCTGGGAGCGGGGGGGTTATACAATGAGCAGTTCTTC. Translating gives CASSLDLGAGGLYNEQFF.

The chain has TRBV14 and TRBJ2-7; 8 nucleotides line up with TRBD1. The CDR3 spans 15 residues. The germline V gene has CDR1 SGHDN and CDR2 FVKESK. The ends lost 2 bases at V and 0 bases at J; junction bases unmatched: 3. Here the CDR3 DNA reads TGTGCCAGCAGCCAAAGACAGGGGACCTCCTACGAGCAGTACTTC. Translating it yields CASSQRQGTSYEQYF.

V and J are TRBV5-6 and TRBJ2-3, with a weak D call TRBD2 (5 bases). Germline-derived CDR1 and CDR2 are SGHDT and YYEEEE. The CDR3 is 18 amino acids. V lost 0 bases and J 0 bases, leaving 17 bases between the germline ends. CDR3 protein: CASSLAAARRGSTDTQYF. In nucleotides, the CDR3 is TGTGCCAGCAGCTTGGCAGCGGCCCGCCGAGGGAGCACAGATACGCAGTATTTT.

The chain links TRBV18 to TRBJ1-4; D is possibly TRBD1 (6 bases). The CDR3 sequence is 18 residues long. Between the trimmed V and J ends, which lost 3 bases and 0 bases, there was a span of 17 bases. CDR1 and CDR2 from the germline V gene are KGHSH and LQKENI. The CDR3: CASSPISTGIATNEKLFF. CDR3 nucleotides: TGTGCCAGCTCACCCATATCGACAGGCATCGCAACTAATGAAAAACTGTTTTTT.

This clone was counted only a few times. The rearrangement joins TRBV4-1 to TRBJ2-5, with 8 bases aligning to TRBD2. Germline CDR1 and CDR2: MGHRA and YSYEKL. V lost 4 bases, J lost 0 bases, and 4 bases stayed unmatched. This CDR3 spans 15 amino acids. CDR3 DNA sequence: TGCGCCAGCAGCCGGGGCGGGGGGTACCAAGAGACCCAGTACTTC. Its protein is CASSRGGGYQETQYF.

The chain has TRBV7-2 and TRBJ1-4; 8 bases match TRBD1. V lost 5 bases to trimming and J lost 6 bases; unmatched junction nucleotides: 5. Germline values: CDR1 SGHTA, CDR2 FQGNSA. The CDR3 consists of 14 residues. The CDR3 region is CASSPGQGDEKLFF. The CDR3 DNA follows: TGTGCCAGCAGCCCTGGACAGGGAGATGAAAAACTGTTTTTT.

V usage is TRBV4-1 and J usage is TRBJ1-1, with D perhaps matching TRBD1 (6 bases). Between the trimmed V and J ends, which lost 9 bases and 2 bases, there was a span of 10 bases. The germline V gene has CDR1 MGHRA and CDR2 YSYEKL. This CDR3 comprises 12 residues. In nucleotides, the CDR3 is TGCGCCAGTGGGACATTAAACACTGAAGCTTTCTTT. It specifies CASGTLNTEAFF.

The CDR3 sequence: CASSESPGICDYTF. CDR3 DNA sequence: TGTGCCAGCAGTGAATCCCCAGGAATCTGTGACTACACCTTC. V is TRBV2 and J is TRBJ1-2; no clear D gene. The CDR3 totals 14 residues. Germline CDR1 reads SNHLY; CDR2 reads FYNNEI. V lost 2 bases and J lost 10, with 17 bases in between.

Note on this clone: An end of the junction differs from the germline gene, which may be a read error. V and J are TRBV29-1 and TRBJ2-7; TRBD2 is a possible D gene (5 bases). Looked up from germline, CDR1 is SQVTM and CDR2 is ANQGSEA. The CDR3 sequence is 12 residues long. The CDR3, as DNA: TGCAGCGTTGAAAGAGGAGGCGGACTCCTATGGTTC. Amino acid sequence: CSVERGGGLLWF.

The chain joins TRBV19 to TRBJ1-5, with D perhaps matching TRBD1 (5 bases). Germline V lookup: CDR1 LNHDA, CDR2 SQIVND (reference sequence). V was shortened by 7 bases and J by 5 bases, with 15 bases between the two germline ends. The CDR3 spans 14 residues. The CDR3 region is CASIGMQGHQPQHF. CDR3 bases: TGTGCCAGTATTGGGATGCAGGGTCATCAGCCCCAGCATTTT.

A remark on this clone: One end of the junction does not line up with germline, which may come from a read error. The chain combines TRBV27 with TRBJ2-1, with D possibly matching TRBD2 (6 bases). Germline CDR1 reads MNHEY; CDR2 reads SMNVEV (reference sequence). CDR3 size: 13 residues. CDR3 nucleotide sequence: TGTGCCAGCAGTCCACGCCCTTTGGGGGGAATGGTCTTC. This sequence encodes CASSPRPLGGMVF.

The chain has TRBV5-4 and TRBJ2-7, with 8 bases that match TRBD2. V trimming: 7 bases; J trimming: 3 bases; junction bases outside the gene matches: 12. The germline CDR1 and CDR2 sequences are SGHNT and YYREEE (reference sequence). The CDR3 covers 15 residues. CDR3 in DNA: TGTGCCAGCCGCACCCTGCGGGGGGCCGTCTACGAGCAGTACTTC. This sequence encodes CASRTLRGAVYEQYF.

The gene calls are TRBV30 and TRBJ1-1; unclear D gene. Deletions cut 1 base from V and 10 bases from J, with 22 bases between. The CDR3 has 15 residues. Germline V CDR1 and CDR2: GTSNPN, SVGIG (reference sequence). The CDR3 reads CAWSALIGLGGAAFF. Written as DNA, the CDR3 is TGTGCCTGGAGTGCGTTAATTGGTCTTGGAGGTGCAGCTTTCTTT. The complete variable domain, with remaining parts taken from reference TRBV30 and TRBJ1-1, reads SQTIHQWPATLVQPVGSPLSLECTVEGTSNPNLYWYRQAAGRGLQLLFYSVGIGQISSEVPQNLSASRPQDRQFILSSKKLLLSDSGFYLCAWSALIGLGGAAFFGQGTRLTVV.